The clone carrying this TCR beta chain has more than one count but fewer than ten. Its antigen is unidentified. The data derive from a study of early T cells in non-severe SARS-CoV-2 infection. Overall study context: RNA in bulk from unsorted whole blood was sequenced, and chains were unpaired.

Trimming cost V 3 bases and J 4 bases; bases outside gene matches: 6. This CDR3 spans 14 amino acids. Germline CDR1 and CDR2: DFQATT and SNEGSKA (reference sequence). Study results and caveats: VDJdb-based matching was biased toward anti-spike CD8 responses and missed private and CD4 specificities.

Individual cDNA molecules were tagged with unique molecular identifiers, the study reported. TCRdb ran MiXCR on the 5' RACE reads and lists one entry per CDR3 protein. The sample lists more than 55,000 distinct CDR3 sequences, 3.5% to 6% occurring once. The source of this sequence is an adult who was a healthcare worker with PCR-confirmed SARS-CoV-2 infection or an uninfected control (not recorded which). The donor label of this sample is uncertain. The source material was whole blood, sampled at baseline. This chain uses TRBV20-1 with TRBJ2-3; TRBD2 matches 8 bases. CDR3 region: CSARGTSGADTQYF. The CDR3 nucleotides are TGCAGTGCTAGGGGCACTAGCGGCGCAGATACGCAGTATTTT.